The 21 T cell receptor beta chains reported below all come from one sample, sequenced in a study of T-cell memory formation after mild COVID-19. TCRdb redid the calling of the 5' RACE reads with MiXCR, one entry per CDR3 protein. The data hold roughly 410,000 distinct CDR3 sequences, with roughly a quarter observed a single time. The specimen sequenced was PBMCs or a T cell subset sorted from them (not recorded which). These TCRs come from an adult woman who had mild COVID-19 (a few samples of this study predate the infection). Cell type and time point are not known.

This clonotype was detected only a few times. The chain has TRBV24-1 and TRBJ2-1; D gene unclear. The V and J ends lost 0 bases and 5 bases respectively, with 4 bases between them. The CDR3 loop spans 13 amino acids. CDR1 is KGHDR, CDR2 SFDVKD, per germline. DNA for the CDR3: TGTGCCACCAGTGATTTGAAAGACAATGAGCAGTTCTTC. The encoded protein is CATSDLKDNEQFF.

This rearrangement joins TRBV27 to TRBJ2-7; TRBD1 agrees at 9 bases. CDR3 length equals 15 residues. V was clipped by 5 bases and J by 3 bases; unmatched bases: 8. Germline V lookup: CDR1 MNHEY, CDR2 SMNVEV (reference sequence). In DNA, the CDR3 is TGTGCCAGCAGTCCTCGGACAGGGGAGATCTACGAGCAGTACTTC. Its translation: CASSPRTGEIYEQYF.

This clonotype has just a few counts. The chain combines TRBV4-1 with TRBJ1-1; possible D gene TRBD1, 5 bases. The ends were cut back, 0 bases at V and 3 bases at J, with 20 bases in the middle. The CDR3 covers 18 residues. CDR1 and CDR2 (germline): MGHRA, YSYEKL. CDR3 protein: CASSQDRWGRVGDTEAFF. Written as DNA, the CDR3 is TGCGCCAGCAGCCAAGATCGTTGGGGCAGGGTTGGTGACACTGAAGCTTTCTTT.

The J gene is TRBJ1-1, the V gene TRBV6-5; possible D gene TRBD1, 6 bases. V was shortened by 5 bases and J by 1 base, with 11 bases between the two germline ends. CDR1 is MNHEY and CDR2 is SVGAGI in the germline V gene. This CDR3 contains 14 residues. CDR3 in DNA: TGTGCCAGCAGTGTACAGGGTAGGAACACTGAAGCTTTCTTT. Amino acids: CASSVQGRNTEAFF.

V and J are TRBV18 and TRBJ1-3; D is undetermined. Germline loops: CDR1 KGHSH, CDR2 LQKENI. CDR3 length: 13 amino acids. V lost 5 bases to trimming and J lost 0 bases, with 5 bases between them. The CDR3 DNA reads TGTGCCAGCTCAACCGGCTCTGGAAACACCATATATTTT. It specifies CASSTGSGNTIYF.

This clonotype was counted many times. The chain recombines TRBV3-1 with TRBJ2-3; D gene unclear. The CDR3 loop spans 15 amino acids. Looked up from germline, CDR1 is LGHDT and CDR2 is YNNKEL (reference sequence). Deletions cut 0 bases from V and 1 base from J, with 8 bases between. The CDR3 DNA reads as TGTGCCAGCAGCCAAGATCAATCGCGCACAGATACGCAGTATTTT. Protein: CASSQDQSRTDTQYF.

This chain uses TRBV6-2 or TRBV6-3 with TRBJ2-1; 9 nucleotides match TRBD2. The CDR3 runs to 18 residues. Trimming cost V 4 bases and J 0 bases; bases outside gene matches: 10. Germline lookup yields CDR1 MNHEY and CDR2 SVGEGT. CDR3 nucleotides: TGTGCCAGCAGTTCCGTAGCGGGAGTGCGGGGCTCCTACAATGAGCAGTTCTTC. Its protein product is CASSSVAGVRGSYNEQFF.

This sequence joins TRBV19 and TRBJ2-2, with D tentatively TRBD1 (6 bases). The V gene lost 7 bases and the J gene lost 3 bases, with 18 bases spanning the gap. CDR1 is LNHDA and CDR2 is SQIVND in the germline V gene (reference sequence). The CDR3 totals 16 residues. CDR3 coding DNA: TGTGCCAGTAACGGAAGGGGGATGTGGGACACCGGGGAGCTGTTTTTT. Protein product: CASNGRGMWDTGELFF.

CDR3 residues: CASSYGQGAFF. The DNA of the CDR3 is TGTGCCAGCAGTTACGGACAGGGAGCTTTCTTT. The J gene is TRBJ1-1, the V gene TRBV12-3 or TRBV12-4; 8 bases agree with TRBD1. This CDR3 spans 11 amino acids. V dropped 4 bases and J dropped 10; count of bases not matched to a gene: 2.

The rearrangement joins TRBV3-1 to TRBJ1-1; D ambiguous. Germline-derived CDR1 and CDR2 are LGHDT and YNNKEL (reference sequence). With 0 bases removed from V and 0 bases from J, the gap between germline ends came to 14 bases. This CDR3 is 17 amino acids long. The CDR3 DNA reads TGTGCCAGCAGCCAAGATCGGGCCTCTCTTATGAACACTGAAGCTTTCTTT. It yields the protein CASSQDRASLMNTEAFF.

This clonotype was counted a few times. The chain combines TRBV11-2 with TRBJ1-1; 7 bases align to TRBD1. Unmatched junction bases numbered 11, after V lost 5 bases and J lost 5 bases. The CDR3 is 15 amino acids. Germline V gene lookup returns CDR1 SGHAT and CDR2 FQNNGV. Here the CDR3 reads CASSLPSGGRTEAFF. CDR3 sequence (DNA): TGTGCCAGCAGCCTACCTTCAGGGGGGAGGACTGAAGCTTTCTTT.

This clonotype was seen a few times. This sequence joins TRBV5-6 and TRBJ1-1, with 9 bases lining up with TRBD1. This CDR3 contains 17 residues. Germline V gives CDR1 SGHDT, CDR2 YYEEEE. Trimming took 4 bases from V and 3 from J; bases not matched to a gene: 13. The CDR3 loop reads CASSTRQGGIFDTEAFF. The CDR3 coding sequence is TGTGCCAGCAGCACCCGACAGGGGGGGATTTTTGACACTGAAGCTTTCTTT.

The chain is built from TRBV4-2 and TRBJ2-1; tentatively, D is TRBD2 (6 bases). Germline-derived CDR1 and CDR2 are LGHNA and YNFKEQ. Trimming shortened V by 3 bases and J by 5 bases, and 17 bases separated the two germline ends. The CDR3 sequence is 16 residues long. CDR3 protein: CASSHTLAVQNNEQFF. CDR3 sequence (DNA): TGTGCCAGCAGCCACACATTAGCGGTTCAGAACAATGAGCAGTTCTTC.

This rearrangement joins TRBV24-1 to TRBJ2-7; D could derive from TRBD1 or TRBD2 (5 bases each). Per the germline V gene, CDR1 is KGHDR and CDR2 is SFDVKD. There are 14 residues in the CDR3. The V and J ends lost 4 bases and 3 bases respectively, with 12 bases between them. The CDR3 protein is CATSEGTVNYEQYF. Here the CDR3 DNA reads TGTGCCACCAGTGAAGGGACGGTGAACTACGAGCAGTACTTC.

V is TRBV15 and J is TRBJ2-4; D gene ambiguous. Germline lookup yields CDR1 LNHNV and CDR2 YYDKDF (reference sequence). V was shortened by 7 bases and J by 0 bases, with 10 bases between the two germline ends. This CDR3 contains 14 residues. The CDR3 protein is CATNEGAAKNIQYF. For the CDR3, the DNA is TGTGCCACCAACGAAGGAGCAGCCAAAAACATTCAGTACTTC.

The CDR3 sequence: CASSSYSSYEQYF. In DNA, the CDR3 is TGTGCCAGCAGTTCTTATAGCTCCTACGAGCAGTACTTC. J is TRBJ2-7 and V is TRBV12-3 or TRBV12-4; D ambiguous. The V gene lost 4 bases and the J gene lost 0 bases, with 7 bases spanning the gap. This CDR3 comprises 13 residues.

V is TRBV5-1 and J is TRBJ2-7; 9 nucleotides align to TRBD2. The CDR3 consists of 16 residues. CDR1 is SGHRS, CDR2 YFSETQ, per germline. V gave up 3 bases and J gave up 2 bases; unmatched junction bases: 9. In nucleotides, the CDR3 is TGCGCCAGCAGCTGGGACATAGCGGGGGTGGCCTACGAGCAGTACTTC. Protein product: CASSWDIAGVAYEQYF.

This clonotype came up a few times. This sequence joins TRBV19 and TRBJ2-3; TRBD1 aligns across 9 bases. The germline V gene encodes CDR1 LNHDA and CDR2 SQIVND (reference sequence). The CDR3 is 15 residues long. Trimming removed 3 bases from V and 3 bases from J; junction bases left unmatched: 4. The CDR3 DNA reads as TGTGCCAGTAGTATGACAGGGGGAAGGACAGATACGCAGTATTTT. Translated, it gives CASSMTGGRTDTQYF.

The count of this clonotype is one. This chain links TRBV24-1 with TRBJ2-1; 12 positions match TRBD2. The V segment lost 4 bases and the J segment 7 bases; nucleotides outside the gene matches: 4. The CDR3 runs 15 residues. Germline CDR1 KGHDR, CDR2 SFDVKD. CDR3 nucleotides: TGTGCCACCAGTGAAGCTAGCGGGAGGGGGAATGAGCAGTTCTTC. It encodes CATSEASGRGNEQFF.

The rearrangement joins TRBV21-1 to TRBJ2-7; TRBD1 reflects the table's D call only, with no check against the DNA. TRBV21-1 is described as a pseudogene. This CDR3 contains 17 residues. CDR3 region: CASSKDFPNDSVDEQYF. The CDR3 nucleotides are TGTGCCAGCAGCAAAGATTTCCCCAACGACAGCGTCGACGAGCAGTACTTC.

V is TRBV7-3 and J is TRBJ2-2; 8 bases line up with TRBD1. CDR1 is SGHTA and CDR2 is FQGTGA in the germline V gene. The trim removed 6 bases at V and 5 bases at J, leaving 5 bases unmatched. CDR3 length: 14 residues. Written as DNA, the CDR3 is TGTGCCAGCAGGCGACAGGGGACGACCGGGGAGCTGTTTTTT. It specifies CASRRQGTTGELFF.